This TCR beta chain was found in a study of T-cell memory formation after mild COVID-19. Study outcomes and limitations: While clones contracting from day 15 to 85 were balanced between CD4 and CD8, later expanders leaned CD4+. Pre-infection memory already had some responding clones, implying cross-reactive memory joined.

5'RACE, which relied on constant-segment primers, yielded TCR alpha and TCR beta cDNA libraries carrying sample barcodes and UMIs. TCRdb analysed the 5' RACE reads with MiXCR anew, one entry per CDR3 protein. This table holds some 200,000 distinct CDR3 sequences, roughly 10% found once. The table lists this clonotype with a few counts. Antigen specificity is unknown. The length of the CDR3 is 15 residues. The V gene lost 4 bases and the J gene lost 0 bases, with 13 bases spanning the gap. Germline CDR1 and CDR2: SGHKS and YYEKEE (reference sequence). This TCR derives from a man between 18 and 35 years old who had mild COVID-19 (a few samples of this study predate the infection). Cell type and time point are not known. The chain links TRBV5-5 to TRBJ1-1; D remains unclear. Sequenced sample: PBMCs or a T cell subset sorted from them (not recorded which). CDR3 loop: CASSVPVPLNTEAFF. The CDR3 DNA sequence: TGTGCCAGCAGCGTCCCCGTCCCACTGAACACTGAAGCTTTCTTT.